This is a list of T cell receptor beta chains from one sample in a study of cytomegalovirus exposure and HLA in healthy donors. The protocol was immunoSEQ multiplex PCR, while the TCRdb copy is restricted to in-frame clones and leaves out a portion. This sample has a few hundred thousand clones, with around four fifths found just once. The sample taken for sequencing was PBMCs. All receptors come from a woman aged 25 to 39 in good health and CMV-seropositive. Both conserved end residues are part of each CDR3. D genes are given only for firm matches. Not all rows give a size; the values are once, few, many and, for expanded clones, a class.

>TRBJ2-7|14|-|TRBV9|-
CASSPNVVRDEQYF
TGTGCCAGCAGCCCCAATGTTGTTAGGGACGAGCAGTACTTC
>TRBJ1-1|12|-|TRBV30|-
CAWRKGNTEAFF
TGTGCCTGGAGGAAGGGTAACACTGAAGCTTTCTTT
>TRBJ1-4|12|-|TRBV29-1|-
CSVGGTGEKLFF
TGCAGCGTTGGCGGGACGGGCGAAAAACTGTTTTTT
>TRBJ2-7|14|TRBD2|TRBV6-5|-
CASTRAGVSYEQYF
TGTGCCAGCACCCGAGCGGGGGTATCCTACGAGCAGTACTTC
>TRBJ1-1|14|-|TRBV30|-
CAWCDSDMNTEAFF
TGTGCCTGGTGTGACAGCGACATGAACACTGAAGCTTTCTTT
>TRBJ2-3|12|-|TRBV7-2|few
CASSTYTDTQYF
TGTGCCAGCAGCACATACACAGATACGCAGTATTTT
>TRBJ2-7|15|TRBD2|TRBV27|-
CASSLFGLVYYEQYF
TGTGCCAGCAGTTTGTTTGGACTAGTGTACTACGAGCAGTACTTC
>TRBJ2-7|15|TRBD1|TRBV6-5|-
CASSPRQGGSYEQYF
TGTGCCAGCAGCCCCAGACAGGGGGGGAGCTACGAGCAGTACTTC
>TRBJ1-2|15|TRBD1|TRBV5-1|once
CASSSGQAANYGYTF
TGCGCCAGCAGCTCGGGACAGGCAGCTAACTATGGCTACACCTTC
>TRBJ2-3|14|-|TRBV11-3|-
CASSLGQGTDTQYF
TGTGCCAGCAGCTTAGGACAGGGCACAGATACGCAGTATTTT
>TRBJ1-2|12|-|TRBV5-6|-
CASRAASYGYTF
TGTGCCAGCAGAGCAGCATCCTATGGCTACACCTTC
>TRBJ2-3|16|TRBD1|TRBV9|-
CASSSAGTGIPDTQYF
TGTGCCAGCAGCTCGGCCGGGACAGGGATTCCAGATACGCAGTATTTT
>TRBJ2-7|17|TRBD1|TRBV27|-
CASSLITVRQGADEQYF
TGTGCCAGCAGTCTTATCACTGTGCGGCAGGGGGCCGACGAGCAGTACTTC
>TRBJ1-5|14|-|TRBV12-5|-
CASGLPGSHQPQHF
TGTGCTAGTGGTTTGCCAGGGAGCCATCAGCCCCAGCATTTT
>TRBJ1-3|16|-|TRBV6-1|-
CASSEGGGSSGNTIYF
TGTGCCAGCAGTGAAGGAGGCGGCAGCTCTGGAAACACCATATATTTT
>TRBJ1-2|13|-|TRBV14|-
CASSLTAGNGYTF
TGTGCCAGCAGCCTTACAGCAGGGAATGGCTACACCTTC
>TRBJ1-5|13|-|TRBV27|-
CASKPAGGQPQHF
TGTGCCAGTAAACCGGCGGGGGGGCAGCCCCAGCATTTT
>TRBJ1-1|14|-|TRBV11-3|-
CASRITGLNTEAFF
TGTGCCAGCAGGATTACAGGGTTGAACACTGAAGCTTTCTTT
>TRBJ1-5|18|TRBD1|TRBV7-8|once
CASSLGTGGVGSNQPQHF
TGTGCCAGCAGCTTAGGGACAGGGGGCGTGGGAAGCAATCAGCCCCAGCATTTT
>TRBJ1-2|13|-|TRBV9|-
CASSGGPLGGYTF
TGTGCCAGCAGCGGAGGACCCCTCGGGGGCTACACCTTC
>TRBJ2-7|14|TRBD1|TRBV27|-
CASSLHHRGNEQYF
TGTGCCAGCAGTTTACATCACAGGGGAAACGAGCAGTACTTC
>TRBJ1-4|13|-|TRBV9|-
CASSVVWNEKLFF
TGTGCCAGCAGCGTAGTCTGGAACGAAAAACTGTTTTTT
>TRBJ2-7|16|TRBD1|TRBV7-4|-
CASSINRTGEPYEQYF
TGTGCCAGCAGCATAAATCGTACAGGGGAGCCCTACGAGCAGTACTTC
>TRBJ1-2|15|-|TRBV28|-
CASSLVIGGGYGYTF
TGTGCCAGCAGTTTGGTAATAGGGGGAGGCTATGGCTACACCTTC
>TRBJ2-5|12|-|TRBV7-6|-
CASSLGLETQYF
TGTGCCAGCAGCTTAGGTTTAGAGACCCAGTACTTC
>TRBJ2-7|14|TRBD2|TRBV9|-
CASSVSGRGYEQYF
TGTGCCAGCAGCGTTAGCGGGAGGGGCTACGAGCAGTACTTC
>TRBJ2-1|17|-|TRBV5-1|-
CASSLDLTSITYNEQFF
TGCGCCAGCAGCTTAGACCTCACTAGTATCACCTACAATGAGCAGTTCTTC
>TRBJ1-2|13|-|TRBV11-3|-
CASSLAKGNGYTF
TGTGCCAGCAGCTTAGCCAAAGGGAATGGCTACACCTTC
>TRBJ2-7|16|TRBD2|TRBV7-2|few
CASSLGGTSGTYEQYF
TGTGCCAGCAGCCTGGGGGGGACTAGCGGGACCTACGAGCAGTACTTC
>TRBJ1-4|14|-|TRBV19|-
CASSRTGTNEKLFF
TGTGCCAGTAGCCGAACCGGGACTAATGAAAAACTGTTTTTT
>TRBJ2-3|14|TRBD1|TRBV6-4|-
CASSRQGDTDTQYF
TGTGCCAGCAGTCGACAGGGAGACACAGATACGCAGTATTTT
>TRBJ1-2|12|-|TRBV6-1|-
CASSSVNYGYTF
TGTGCCAGCAGTTCCGTTAACTATGGCTACACCTTC
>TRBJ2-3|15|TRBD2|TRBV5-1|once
CASSRTSGRADTQYF
TGCGCCAGCAGCCGGACTAGCGGGAGGGCAGATACGCAGTATTTT
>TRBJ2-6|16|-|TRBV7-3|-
CASSLTGLSGANVLTF
TGTGCCAGCAGCTTGACAGGCCTCTCTGGGGCCAACGTCCTGACTTTC